The entry below gives a single T cell receptor (beta chain) sequence along with its context. Its antigen remains unidentified. A read error may explain this, as a much larger clone is one base away. Treatment indicated: roughly 11-day PBMC culture with coronavirus spike peptide pools or control peptides (ViraFEST assay). The data were taken from a study of vaccination and CD4 T cells after COVID-19. Study in general: Post-vaccination specimens were collected at a median of approximately 66 days following dose two (range 14 to 241). The control cultures got either a CEFX pool, an HIV-1 Nef pool, or no peptide at all. Overlapping SARS-CoV-2, HCoV-NL63, HCoV-OC43 and HCoV-229E spike peptides stimulated the cells. Findings of the study overall: Early post-infection timepoints were missing, and relatively few convalescent patients were studied.

The CDR3 is made up of 14 amino acids. CDR1 and CDR2 from the germline V gene are MNHEY and SMNVEV (reference sequence). The Oncomine TCR Beta short-read assay generated sequence data from the DNA of cultured CD4+ T cells. TCRdb re-called the PCR reads through MiXCR, storing one row per CDR3 protein. The sample yields about 11,000 distinct CDR3 sequences, over 50% seen once. The source material was CD4+ T cells from blood, cultured in vitro. The TCR was taken from a human donor who had recovered from COVID-19. The V and J genes are TRBV27 and TRBJ2-3; 9 nucleotides align to TRBD2. The CDR3 coding sequence is TGTGCCGGCAGTCCGAAGCGGGGGGTCGGTACGCAGTATTTT. It translates to CAGSPKRGVGTQYF.